The 15 T cell receptor beta chains below all came from one sample that was sequenced in a study of cytomegalovirus exposure and HLA in healthy donors. TCRdb's copy holds only in-frame clones and misses some; the assay was immunoSEQ multiplex PCR. Of 150,000 to 200,000 clones in the sample, less than 90% were seen once. Sequenced input: PBMCs. These receptors originate from a woman aged 25 to 39 in good health and CMV-seronegative.

The gene calls are TRBV7-8 and TRBJ2-3; the match to TRBD1 covers 9 bases. The CDR3 consists of 16 residues. CDR1 and CDR2 from the germline V gene are SGHVS and FQNEAQ. The V gene end was trimmed by 5 bases and the J gene end by 5 bases; junction bases not matched to a gene: 11. CDR3 nucleotide sequence: TGTGCCAGCAGCAAGGGGGGGACAGGGCGGGTAGATACGCAGTATTTT. It encodes CASSKGGTGRVDTQYF.

This sequence joins TRBV4-1 and TRBJ2-1, with a weak D call TRBD2 (6 bases). V lost 6 bases and J 4 bases, leaving 10 bases between the germline ends. This CDR3 comprises 13 residues. Germline CDR1 reads MGHRA; CDR2 reads YSYEKL. The CDR3 spells CASRRETYNEQFF. CDR3 in DNA: TGCGCCAGCAGGCGGGAAACATACAATGAGCAGTTCTTC.

This chain joins TRBV6-1 and TRBJ1-1, with 7 positions matching TRBD1. Trimming took 5 bases from V and 7 from J; bases not matched to a gene: 10. The CDR3 has 14 amino acids. From germline, CDR1 is MNHNS and CDR2 SASEGT. The CDR3 region has the DNA TGTGCCAGCAGTACCACAGGGGTTTGGGGTGAAGCTTTCTTT. Translated: CASSTTGVWGEAFF.

V usage is TRBV27 and J usage is TRBJ2-1; tentatively, D is TRBD2 (6 bases). V gave up 5 bases and J gave up 3 bases, with 14 bases separating them. The CDR3 has 15 residues. The V gene's germline CDR1 is MNHEY and CDR2 SMNVEV (reference sequence). CDR3 sequence: CASSPIADDYNEQFF. The DNA for the CDR3 is TGTGCCAGCAGTCCAATAGCGGATGACTACAATGAGCAGTTCTTC.

The chain recombines TRBV27 with TRBJ2-7; tentatively, D is TRBD2 (6 bases). Germline CDR1 is MNHEY and CDR2 is SMNVEV (reference sequence). The V and J ends lost 6 bases and 4 bases respectively, with 31 bases between them. The CDR3 consists of 19 residues. CDR3 bases: TGTGCCAGCAGGACGACTAGTTTGTCCCAGGTCGGGGATCGATACGAGCAGTACTTC. Its translation is CASRTTSLSQVGDRYEQYF.

This clone was seen only once. This chain uses TRBV13 with TRBJ2-1, with 10 bases that match TRBD2. V lost 1 base, J lost 2 bases, and 5 bases stayed unmatched. The germline gives CDR1 PRHDT, CDR2 FYEKMQ (reference sequence). The CDR3 is 17 amino acids. CDR3 nucleotides: TGTGCCAGCAGCTTAGCTAGTAGCGGGAGGACCTACAATGAGCAGTTCTTC. Translation: CASSLASSGRTYNEQFF.

The genes are TRBV6-1 and TRBJ2-5, with D perhaps TRBD1 (5 bases). The CDR3 is 14 residues long. Germline V gene data show CDR1 as MNHNS and CDR2 as SASEGT. The V end lost 6 bases, the J end lost 5 bases, and 16 bases lay between the germline ends. The CDR3 nucleotides are TGTGCCAGCAGCCTCAGGGTCAGTTTGGAGACCCAGTACTTC. Translated: CASSLRVSLETQYF.

The gene calls are TRBV6-5 and TRBJ1-2, with 7 nucleotides matching TRBD1. There are 13 residues in the CDR3. V shed 6 bases and J 8 bases; nucleotides not matched to a gene: 9. CDR1 and CDR2 from the germline V gene are MNHEY and SVGAGI. DNA of the CDR3: TGTGCCAGCAGACGTACAGGGGTCGAGGGCTACACCTTC. Protein: CASRRTGVEGYTF.

The genes are TRBV19 and TRBJ2-7; 8 positions agree with TRBD1. This CDR3 has 14 residues. Germline CDR1 is LNHDA and CDR2 is SQIVND (reference sequence). The ends lost 4 bases at V and 2 bases at J; junction bases unmatched: 4. The CDR3: CASSTGQGPYEQYF. The CDR3 region has the DNA TGTGCCAGTAGTACAGGACAGGGTCCCTACGAGCAGTACTTC.

The chain is built from TRBV27 and TRBJ2-2, with TRBD1 identical over 10 bases. V lost 5 bases and J lost 5; bases outside the gene matches: 5. Germline V gene sequence: CDR1 MNHEY, CDR2 SMNVEV (reference sequence). The CDR3 has 15 residues. The CDR3 is CASSKGQGITGELFF. Written as DNA, the CDR3 is TGTGCCAGCAGTAAGGGACAGGGGATAACCGGGGAGCTGTTTTTT.

The V and J genes are TRBV30 and TRBJ2-2; weak D call: TRBD2 (5 bases). Germline V gives CDR1 GTSNPN, CDR2 SVGIG (reference sequence). The V gene lost 3 bases and the J gene lost 5 bases, with 7 bases spanning the gap. The CDR3 contains 12 residues. CDR3 sequence reads: CAWSSGTGELFF. In DNA, the CDR3 is TGTGCCTGGAGCAGCGGAACCGGGGAGCTGTTTTTT.

The chain recombines TRBV5-1 with TRBJ2-6, with 7 bases matching TRBD1. The CDR3 totals 17 residues. Germline trimming cut 2 bases from V and 0 bases from J; bases unmatched to any gene: 5. Germline V CDR1 and CDR2: SGHRS, YFSETQ. CDR3 nucleotides: TGCGCCAGCAGCTTCACAGGGGCCTTCTCTGGGGCCAACGTCCTGACTTTC. This codes for CASSFTGAFSGANVLTF.

This clone was recorded once. The rearrangement joins TRBV7-2 to TRBJ2-7; 9 bases map to TRBD1. Germline CDR1 is SGHTA and CDR2 is FQGNSA. V lost 1 base and J lost 3; bases outside the gene matches: 1. The CDR3 has 14 residues. CDR3 region: CASSLVGQGYEQYF. CDR3 DNA: TGTGCCAGCAGCTTAGTGGGACAGGGCTACGAGCAGTACTTC.

The rearrangement joins TRBV28 to TRBJ1-3; D is uncertain. With 4 bases removed from V and 0 bases from J, the gap between germline ends came to 10 bases. In germline, CDR1 is MDHEN, CDR2 SYDVKM. This CDR3 spans 15 amino acids. The CDR3 nucleotides are TGTGCCAGCAGTTCCCTTTTCCGCTCTGGAAACACCATATATTTT. Residues: CASSSLFRSGNTIYF.

The chain combines TRBV6-1 with TRBJ2-7, with TRBD1 matching over 7 bases. Losses at the gene ends were 10 bases for V and 6 bases for J; bases not matched to a gene: 9. CDR1 and CDR2 from the germline V gene are MNHNS and SASEGT. This CDR3 contains 12 residues. CDR3 residues: CATKDRSLEQYF. For the CDR3, the DNA is TGTGCCACCAAGGACAGGTCGCTCGAGCAGTACTTC.